This TCR beta chain is drawn from a study of glioma-infiltrating T cells after dendritic cell vaccination. Noted time point: after dendritic cell vaccination, including at tumor progression/relapse. Isocitrate dehydrogenase mutation was absent in all glioblastoma patients. In germline, CDR1 is MNHEY, CDR2 SVGAGI. This CDR3 contains 13 residues. Trimming pared 6 bases from V and 12 bases from J, leaving 20 bases between. Profiled with immunoSEQ multiplex PCR; TCRdb holds only in-frame clones, not every one. This table holds around 92,000 clones, approximately 80% found once. This chain connects TRBV6-5 to TRBJ1-2; D is perhaps TRBD1 (5 bases). The sequences come from blood, collected after dendritic cell vaccination. This sequence was found in a human donor with glioblastoma. The CDR3 protein is CASSPSGQTKHTF. The CDR3 nucleotides read TGTGCCAGCAGCCCCAGTGGACAAACCAAACACACCTTC.